The 24 T cell receptor beta chains in this list originate from one sample, sequenced in a study of metastatic and nonmetastatic thyroid tumors. Until they underwent thyroid surgery, no patient had received any treatment. TCRdb reprocessed the PCR reads via MiXCR. The data hold about 9,300 clones, with approximately 28% observed a single time. The sequenced material came from tumor tissue. These receptors came from a female donor with papillary thyroid cancer or a benign thyroid nodule (not recorded which). Some clones in this sample may be carry-over from other donors' samples.

This clone has only one observation. CDR3 nucleotides: TGTGCCAGCAGCCGGTCTATGGGACAGGGATGGGAGACCCAGTACTTC. Its protein is CASSRSMGQGWETQYF. V usage is TRBV3-1 and J usage is TRBJ2-5; 9 nucleotides match TRBD1. This CDR3 has 16 amino acids. Germline V gene data show CDR1 as LGHDT and CDR2 as YNNKEL (reference sequence). The ends lost 4 bases at V and 5 bases at J; junction bases unmatched: 11.

This clone was seen repeatedly, ten times or more. This chain uses TRBV12-3 or TRBV12-4 with TRBJ2-1; the D gene is possibly TRBD2 (6 bases). Trimming stripped 2 bases from V and 0 bases from J, with 20 bases between. This CDR3 contains 19 residues. The CDR3 sequence is CASSLLPARETSSYNEQFF. The DNA for the CDR3 is TGTGCCAGCAGTTTACTACCTGCCCGGGAGACGAGCTCCTACAATGAGCAGTTCTTC.

This clone was detected ten times or more. The V call is TRBV9, the J call TRBJ2-1; 10 nucleotides agree with TRBD2. V gave up 2 bases and J gave up 7 bases; unmatched junction bases: 9. The CDR3 loop spans 16 amino acids. Germline lookup yields CDR1 SGDLS and CDR2 YYNGEE. The DNA for the CDR3 is TGTGCCAGCAGCGTCGGAGGACTAGCGGAACTTAATGAGCAGTTCTTC. Translating gives CASSVGGLAELNEQFF.

This clone is termed medium-sized. This rearrangement joins TRBV6-5 to TRBJ1-2, with D maybe TRBD1 (6 bases). CDR1 and CDR2 (germline): MNHEY, SVGAGI. The V and J ends lost 2 bases and 5 bases respectively, with 9 bases between them. The CDR3 extends over 13 amino acids. CDR3 amino acids: CASSYVGAYGYTF. CDR3 sequence (DNA): TGTGCCAGCAGTTACGTGGGGGCTTATGGCTACACCTTC.

This clone showed up just a few times. The CDR3 is CASSLGLSGGVAYEQYF. DNA of the CDR3: TGTGCCAGCAGCTTGGGTCTATCGGGGGGAGTTGCCTACGAGCAGTACTTC. The genes are TRBV11-1 and TRBJ2-7; 7 nucleotides agree with TRBD2. CDR3 length equals 17 residues. The junction had 13 bases not matched to a gene; V was cut back by 3 bases and J by 2 bases. Germline-derived CDR1 and CDR2 are SGHAT and FQDESV (reference sequence).

Many counts were recorded for this clone. This chain connects TRBV20-1 to TRBJ2-5, with 11 bases identical to TRBD2. Trimming took 2 bases from V and 5 from J; bases not matched to a gene: 13. CDR1 and CDR2 from the germline V gene are DFQATT and SNEGSKA (reference sequence). The CDR3 covers 17 residues. CDR3 sequence: CSARRLAGGGSGETQYF. The CDR3 nucleotides are TGCAGTGCTAGAAGGCTAGCGGGGGGTGGGTCCGGGGAGACCCAGTACTTC.

This clone appeared a few times. The CDR3, as DNA: TGCGCCAGCAGCCGTAGCGGGAGTAACGAGCAGTACTTC. It yields the protein CASSRSGSNEQYF. The chain has TRBV4-3 and TRBJ2-7; 9 nucleotides match TRBD2. Germline-derived CDR1 and CDR2 are LGHNA and YSLEER. The V and J ends lost 4 bases and 5 bases, in that order; junction bases with no gene match: 3. CDR3 length equals 13 residues.

The chain combines TRBV6-1 with TRBJ2-2, with unresolved D. Germline V gene data show CDR1 as MNHNS and CDR2 as SASEGT. Trimming stripped 7 bases from V and 0 bases from J, with 15 bases between. The CDR3 runs to 16 residues. The CDR3, as DNA: TGTGCCAGCATACCTGGTATCTTCCCGAACACCGGGGAGCTGTTTTTT. Protein product: CASIPGIFPNTGELFF.

This clone was counted at least ten times. The gene calls are TRBV10-3 and TRBJ2-7; 9 bases match TRBD2. Trimming at V came to 3 bases and at J to 9 bases, leaving 12 bases not matched to a gene. Per the germline V gene, CDR1 is ENHRY and CDR2 is SYGVKD. CDR3 length equals 15 residues. The CDR3 here is CAISEPGLAPLVQYF. In DNA, the CDR3 is TGTGCCATCAGTGAACCGGGACTAGCCCCACTAGTGCAGTACTTC.

This clone qualifies as medium-sized (0.01 to 0.1%). This rearrangement joins TRBV11-1 to TRBJ2-1; 12 positions agree with TRBD2. This CDR3 is 19 amino acids long. Per germline, CDR1 SGHAT and CDR2 FQDESV (reference sequence). V shed 1 base and J 8 bases; nucleotides not matched to a gene: 15. CDR3 protein: CASSLGASGRAAGSHEQFF. The CDR3 region has the DNA TGTGCCAGCAGCTTAGGCGCTAGCGGGAGGGCCGCAGGGAGCCATGAGCAGTTCTTC.

As DNA, the CDR3 is TGTGCCAGTATCCCTATCGTAACTATCACAGATACGCAGTATTTT. It specifies CASIPIVTITDTQYF. The gene calls are TRBV19 and TRBJ2-3; D gene ambiguous. V was cut by 7 bases and J by 2 bases, with 16 bases left in between. Per germline, CDR1 LNHDA and CDR2 SQIVND (reference sequence). CDR3 length: 15 residues.

The gene calls are TRBV19 and TRBJ2-7; D perhaps matches TRBD2 (5 bases). Trimming removed 2 bases from V and 4 bases from J, with 15 bases in between. Germline-derived CDR1 and CDR2 are LNHDA and SQIVND (reference sequence). This CDR3 spans 15 amino acids. CDR3 protein: CASSILGGREYEQYF. CDR3 DNA sequence: TGTGCCAGTAGTATACTCGGAGGTAGGGAATACGAGCAGTACTTC.

On this clone itself: Compared with germline, one end of the junction differs, possibly owing to a read error. This chain connects TRBV4-1 to TRBJ2-1; no clear D. This CDR3 region has 13 residues. Germline V lookup: CDR1 MGHRA, CDR2 YSYEKL. This CDR3 is CASSQVLVNGQFF. Written as DNA, the CDR3 is TGCGCCAGCAGCCAAGTATTGGTAAATGGGCAGTTCTTC.

The J gene is TRBJ2-1, the V gene TRBV6-5, with TRBD2 identical over 12 bases. This CDR3 has 15 amino acids. Germline V CDR1 and CDR2: MNHEY, SVGAGI. V shed 4 bases, J shed 7 bases, and the junction held 5 bases outside the gene matches. CDR3 region: CASSSGLAGRNEQFF. The CDR3 coding sequence is TGTGCCAGCAGTTCGGGACTAGCGGGCAGGAATGAGCAGTTCTTC.

This clone is large (0.1 to 1%) within its sample. The V call is TRBV6-2 or TRBV6-3, the J call TRBJ2-7; D uncertain. Trimming removed 7 bases at V and 2 bases at J, with 15 bases between. This CDR3 comprises 14 residues. Looked up from germline, CDR1 is MNHEY and CDR2 is SVGEGT. DNA of the CDR3: TGTGCCAGCAACCAACGAAGATCCCCCTACGAGCAGTACTTC. Protein sequence: CASNQRRSPYEQYF.

As concerns this clone: This may be a read error: a much more frequent sequence differs by one nucleotide. V usage is TRBV11-1 and J usage is TRBJ2-1, with 8 bases identical to TRBD2. Germline CDR1 and CDR2: SGHAT and FQDESV (reference sequence). The CDR3 is 15 amino acids. The ends lost 5 bases at V and 4 bases at J; junction bases unmatched: 7. CDR3 nucleotide sequence: TGTGCCAGCAGCCCCTGTACTAGCGGTTACAATGAGCAGTTCTTC. It yields the protein CASSPCTSGYNEQFF.

By sample share, this clone is medium-sized (0.01 to 0.1%). This sequence joins TRBV6-6 and TRBJ2-7; D might be TRBD2 (6 bases). This CDR3 comprises 14 residues. The V gene's germline CDR1 is MNHNY and CDR2 SVGAGI (reference sequence). The ends were cut back, 2 bases at V and 3 bases at J, with 11 bases in the middle. CDR3 region: CASSYTGSHYEQYF. CDR3 DNA: TGTGCCAGCAGTTACACCGGGAGCCACTACGAGCAGTACTTC.

By sample fraction, this clone is medium-sized. The chain has TRBV12-3 or TRBV12-4 and TRBJ1-1, with D maybe TRBD1 (6 bases). The CDR3 has 13 residues. With 6 bases removed from V and 8 bases from J, the gap between germline ends came to 16 bases. CDR3 sequence (DNA): TGTGCCAGCAGACCCGGGGGGGGCCGGGAAGCTTTCTTT. Translation: CASRPGGGREAFF.

This clone came up a few times. The gene calls are TRBV9 and TRBJ1-5; unclear D gene. From germline, CDR1 is SGDLS and CDR2 YYNGEE. CDR3 size: 12 residues. V lost 3 bases and J 1 base, leaving 2 bases between the germline ends. CDR3 nucleotide sequence: TGTGCCAGCAGCGGGAGCAATCAGCCCCAGCATTTT. It translates to CASSGSNQPQHF.

This clone is classed as medium-sized. The V and J genes are TRBV3-1 and TRBJ2-3, with no clear D. Germline lookup yields CDR1 LGHDT and CDR2 YNNKEL (reference sequence). Trimming shortened V by 5 bases and J by 5 bases, and 8 bases separated the two germline ends. The CDR3 contains 12 residues. The CDR3 reads CASSSRGDTQYF. The CDR3 DNA reads TGTGCCAGCAGCTCCCGAGGAGATACGCAGTATTTT.

This clone was seen more than once but under ten times. A much larger clone differs by one base, so this may be a read error. The chain uses TRBV7-6 and TRBJ2-3; D tentatively fits TRBD1 or TRBD2 (5 bases each). The V gene's germline CDR1 is SGHVS and CDR2 FNYEAQ. This CDR3 has 17 residues. Trimming left V 4 bases short and J 0 bases short, with 17 bases between. In DNA form, the CDR3 reads TGTGCCAGCAGCTATAGAGGGGCTCGGACTAGCACAGATACGCAGTATTTT. Its translation: CASSYRGARTSTDTQYF.

This clone was seen at least ten times. The chain employs TRBV30 and TRBJ1-1, with D tentatively TRBD1 (5 bases). Germline assignment: CDR1 GTSNPN and CDR2 SVGIG (reference sequence). There are 13 residues in the CDR3. The V end lost 0 bases, the J end lost 6 bases, and 11 bases lay between the germline ends. CDR3 loop: CAWSVRGSAEAFF. As DNA, the CDR3 is TGTGCCTGGAGTGTGAGGGGTAGTGCTGAAGCTTTCTTT. The full variable domain, completed using reference TRBV30 and TRBJ1-1, is SQTIHQWPATLVQPVGSPLSLECTVEGTSNPNLYWYRQAAGRGLQLLFYSVGIGQISSEVPQNLSASRPQDRQFILSSKKLLLSDSGFYLCAWSVRGSAEAFFGQGTRLTVV.

V is TRBV27 and J is TRBJ2-7; maybe TRBD1 (6 bases). V lost 2 bases and J 1 base, leaving 6 bases between the germline ends. Germline V gene sequence: CDR1 MNHEY, CDR2 SMNVEV (reference sequence). The CDR3 is made up of 13 amino acids. CDR3 region: CASSLQGSYEQYF. CDR3 DNA: TGTGCCAGCAGTTTACAGGGGTCCTACGAGCAGTACTTC.

This clone was observed many times. CDR3 nucleotides: TGCAGTGCGGCCGGAGCTAACTATGGCTACACCTTC. Its translation: CSAAGANYGYTF. V is TRBV20-1 and J is TRBJ1-2; no clear D gene. The CDR3 is made up of 12 amino acids. V was trimmed by 6 bases and J by 0 bases, leaving 8 bases between them. The germline V gene encodes CDR1 DFQATT and CDR2 SNEGSKA (reference sequence).